Presented here are 25 T cell receptor beta chains from one specimen sequenced in a study of shared T cell receptors in the human thymus (dated by TCRdb to the early 2020s). Libraries were prepared through the immunoSEQ multiplex PCR assay. TCRdb stores this immuneACCESS table with in-frame sequences only. Part of the clones is absent; in the studies checked, under half of the shortfall reflects unresolved V genes, and no reason is known for the rest. A total of roughly 660,000 clones appear in this sample, 85% to 90% of them only once. Clones ranked in the top ten supply over 0.008% of the sample. The same sample was also studied in work on human thymus T cells.

The sample was thymocytes. These receptors were obtained from a boy under two years old with a congenital heart defect. Donor details come from another sample of the same person, matched by shared clones.

The CDR3, as DNA: TGTGCCAGCAGCTTAGACTTCGAGGTCCTCCCCCCAGATACGCAGTATTTT. Its protein product is CASSLDFEVLPPDTQYF. J is TRBJ2-3 and V is TRBV7-9; the D is unclear. The CDR3 consists of 17 residues. V was pared by 1 base and J by 4 bases, with 18 bases between. Germline assignment: CDR1 SEHNR and CDR2 FQNEAQ (reference sequence).

The chain employs TRBV7-2 and TRBJ1-2, with 7 bases lining up with TRBD1. From germline, CDR1 is SGHTA and CDR2 FQGNSA. Unmatched junction bases numbered 7, after V lost 5 bases and J lost 4 bases. The CDR3 consists of 14 residues. The CDR3 reads CASSPTGLPYGYTF. The CDR3 bases are TGTGCCAGCAGCCCGACAGGGCTTCCCTATGGCTACACCTTC.

The chain uses TRBV11-2 and TRBJ2-1; either TRBD1 or TRBD2 may fit D (9 bases each). The germline V gene encodes CDR1 SGHAT and CDR2 FQNNGV. Trimming pared 4 bases from V and 4 bases from J, leaving 26 bases between. The length of the CDR3 is 19 residues. This chain's CDR3 is CASSSTGTGRLAEYNEQFF. The CDR3 coding sequence is TGTGCCAGCAGCTCCACCGGGACAGGGCGACTAGCGGAGTACAATGAGCAGTTCTTC.

The rearrangement joins TRBV9 to TRBJ1-4; unclear D gene. V was trimmed by 5 bases and J by 0 bases, leaving 11 bases between them. This CDR3 is 15 amino acids long. CDR1 SGDLS and CDR2 YYNGEE come from the germline V gene. The CDR3 DNA reads TGTGCCAGCAGTCGCGGGGTCACAACTAATGAAAAACTGTTTTTT. It encodes CASSRGVTTNEKLFF. Based on the CDR3 plus reference TRBV9 and TRBJ1-4, the full variable domain is DSGVTQTPKHLITATGQRVTLRCSPRSGDLSVYWYQQSLDQGLQFLIQYYNGEERAKGNILERFSAQQFPDLHSELNLSSLELGDSALYFCASSRGVTTNEKLFFGSGTQLSVL.

The chain carries TRBV9 and TRBJ2-3; 8 bases align to TRBD2. Germline CDR1 SGDLS, CDR2 YYNGEE. Trimming took 7 bases from V and 0 from J; bases not matched to a gene: 13. There are 17 residues in the CDR3. The CDR3 protein is CASAGGAGGESTDTQYF. The DNA for the CDR3 is TGTGCCAGCGCTGGGGGTGCGGGAGGAGAGAGCACAGATACGCAGTATTTT.

The chain employs TRBV20-1 and TRBJ2-7; possibly TRBD2 for D (5 bases). The CDR3 totals 11 residues. The V and J ends lost 3 bases and 8 bases respectively, with 11 bases between them. Germline V gives CDR1 DFQATT, CDR2 SNEGSKA (reference sequence). CDR3 coding DNA: TGCAGTGCTAGGAGGGTATGGAAGCAGTACTTC. Its protein product is CSARRVWKQYF.

V gene TRBV5-4 combines with J gene TRBJ2-5; 9 positions match TRBD2. The end of the DNA is better explained by TRBJ2-7, so the J call may be wrong. The CDR3 extends over 16 amino acids. The germline gives CDR1 SGHNT, CDR2 YYREEE (reference sequence). The CDR3 reads CASSLFLAGRSYEQYF. Written as DNA, the CDR3 is TGTGCCAGCAGCTTGTTTCTAGCGGGAAGGTCCTACGAGCAGTACTTC.

The chain joins TRBV5-8 to TRBJ2-1; 7 positions match TRBD2. The germline V gene encodes CDR1 SGHTS and CDR2 YDEGEE. This CDR3 spans 17 amino acids. V lost 2 bases, J lost 5 bases, and 13 bases stayed unmatched. The CDR3: CASSFLLLAATDNEQFF. The CDR3 nucleotides are TGTGCCAGCAGCTTCCTCTTGCTAGCGGCTACCGACAATGAGCAGTTCTTC.

The V and J genes are TRBV2 and TRBJ2-7, with 9 bases lining up with TRBD1. From germline, CDR1 is SNHLY and CDR2 FYNNEI. Trimming at V came to 10 bases and at J to 2 bases, leaving 9 bases not matched to a gene. The CDR3 is 14 residues long. CDR3 protein: CATFSGQGTYEQYF. CDR3 DNA: TGTGCCACTTTCTCGGGACAGGGTACCTACGAGCAGTACTTC.

V gene TRBV5-6 combines with J gene TRBJ1-4, with D perhaps TRBD1 (6 bases). This CDR3 has 15 amino acids. CDR1 and CDR2 from the germline V gene are SGHDT and YYEEEE. Trimming removed 4 bases from V and 4 bases from J, with 14 bases in between. The DNA of the CDR3 is TGTGCCAGCAGCCCCCGGACAGATTTTAATGAAAAACTGTTTTTT. Translation: CASSPRTDFNEKLFF.

The chain recombines TRBV30 with TRBJ2-1; no reliable D call. The CDR3 consists of 14 residues. Between the trimmed V and J ends, which lost 1 base and 7 bases, there was a span of 14 bases. The V gene's germline CDR1 is GTSNPN and CDR2 SVGIG (reference sequence). CDR3 amino acids: CAWSAEGRPNEQFF. In DNA form, the CDR3 reads TGTGCCTGGAGTGCCGAAGGCAGGCCGAATGAGCAGTTCTTC.

V and J are TRBV27 and TRBJ1-1, with 8 bases matching TRBD1. Germline CDR1 and CDR2: MNHEY and SMNVEV (reference sequence). The CDR3 runs to 16 residues. V was clipped by 1 base and J by 6 bases; unmatched bases: 10. The CDR3 DNA reads as TGTGCCAGCAGTTTATTAGGTGGCAGGGGGCTGTCTGAAGCTTTCTTT. Protein: CASSLLGGRGLSEAFF.

The chain uses TRBV7-2 and TRBJ2-7; 8 bases line up with TRBD2. This CDR3 is 16 amino acids long. V was pared by 1 base and J by 0 bases, with 5 bases of the junction left unmatched. Germline V lookup: CDR1 SGHTA, CDR2 FQGNSA. The CDR3: CASSLGASGHSYEQYF. The DNA for the CDR3 is TGTGCCAGCAGCTTAGGGGCTAGCGGGCACTCCTACGAGCAGTACTTC.

The chain uses TRBV28 and TRBJ2-7; 14 bases are a match to TRBD2. The CDR3 spans 18 residues. V lost 4 bases, J lost 4 bases, and 12 bases stayed unmatched. The V gene's germline CDR1 is MDHEN and CDR2 SYDVKM. CDR3 DNA: TGTGCCAGCAGTTCGACTAGCGGGAGGGCCCCAGGGTTTTACGAGCAGTACTTC. It translates to CASSSTSGRAPGFYEQYF.

The V and J genes are TRBV5-6 and TRBJ1-4; D is uncertain. The V gene's germline CDR1 is SGHDT and CDR2 YYEEEE. The CDR3 has 14 residues. V lost 3 bases to trimming and J lost 7 bases, with 13 bases between them. As DNA, the CDR3 is TGTGCCAGCAGCTCGTTTCCCCGGAGTGAAAAACTGTTTTTT. It yields the protein CASSSFPRSEKLFF.

The chain is built from TRBV10-1 and TRBJ2-5; 10 bases agree with TRBD1. The CDR3 consists of 14 residues. V lost 8 bases to trimming and J lost 4 bases; unmatched junction nucleotides: 7. From germline, CDR1 is WNHNN and CDR2 SYGVQD (reference sequence). This CDR3 is CASGPGQGRETQYF. The CDR3 nucleotides read TGCGCCAGCGGTCCGGGACAGGGGAGAGAGACCCAGTACTTC.

This clone was counted once. The genes are TRBV5-6 and TRBJ2-3; 8 nucleotides align to TRBD1. Germline CDR1 SGHDT, CDR2 YYEEEE. J lost 5 bases, V lost 5 bases, and 10 bases had no gene match. This CDR3 has 15 residues. CDR3 coding DNA: TGTGCCAGCAGGTCGGACAGGGCCGAGAGAGATACGCAGTATTTT. Protein: CASRSDRAERDTQYF.

V usage is TRBV14 and J usage is TRBJ2-7; D not certain. From germline, CDR1 is SGHDN and CDR2 FVKESK. The CDR3 totals 12 residues. V lost 0 bases, J lost 7 bases, and 7 bases lay in between. The CDR3 bases are TGTGCCAGCAGCCAAGATCCCCAGGAGCAGTACTTC. This sequence encodes CASSQDPQEQYF.

V gene TRBV5-6 combines with J gene TRBJ2-5; TRBD1 is a possible D gene (6 bases). Between the trimmed V and J ends, which lost 0 bases and 1 base, there was a span of 16 bases. This CDR3 comprises 17 residues. Germline lookup yields CDR1 SGHDT and CDR2 YYEEEE. The CDR3 DNA reads TGTGCCAGCAGCTTGGAAACAGGGAGCAGGGGCCAAGAGACCCAGTACTTC. Translated, it gives CASSLETGSRGQETQYF.

This clone was picked up one time. The J gene is TRBJ2-1, the V gene TRBV19; perhaps TRBD2 as D (6 bases). Deletions cut 1 base from V and 3 bases from J, with 7 bases between. This CDR3 has 14 amino acids. CDR1 LNHDA and CDR2 SQIVND come from the germline V gene (reference sequence). CDR3 protein: CASSIGGNYNEQFF. CDR3 nucleotide sequence: TGTGCCAGTAGTATAGGCGGGAACTACAATGAGCAGTTCTTC. The full variable domain, its missing parts supplied by reference TRBV19 and TRBJ2-1, is DGGITQSPKYLFRKEGQNVTLSCEQNLNHDAMYWYRQDPGQGLRLIYYSQIVNDFQKGDIAEGYSVSREKKESFPLTVTSAQKNPTAFYLCASSIGGNYNEQFFGPGTRLTVL.

The V call is TRBV2, the J call TRBJ2-7; 13 positions agree with TRBD2. The CDR3 contains 16 residues. Trimming removed 5 bases from V and 6 bases from J; junction bases left unmatched: 10. Germline V gives CDR1 SNHLY, CDR2 FYNNEI. Here the CDR3 reads CASSRMGLAGPGEQYF. CDR3 in DNA: TGTGCCAGCAGTCGTATGGGACTAGCGGGACCGGGCGAGCAGTACTTC.

In this sample, this clone turned up a few times. The rearrangement links TRBV19 to TRBJ1-2; a possible D gene is TRBD1 (6 bases). The V and J ends lost 3 bases and 2 bases respectively, with 7 bases between them. The germline CDR1 and CDR2 sequences are LNHDA and SQIVND (reference sequence). The CDR3 spans 13 residues. CDR3 sequence: CASSITGNYGYTF. CDR3 in DNA: TGTGCCAGTAGTATCACAGGGAACTATGGCTACACCTTC.

V is TRBV27 and J is TRBJ2-7; 13 nucleotides align to TRBD2. Germline values: CDR1 MNHEY, CDR2 SMNVEV (reference sequence). With 5 bases clipped from V and 5 bases from J, the junction kept 6 bases outside the gene matches. The CDR3 totals 15 residues. CDR3 sequence: CASSPRGLAGHEQYF. CDR3 nucleotide sequence: TGTGCCAGCAGTCCCCGGGGACTAGCGGGACACGAGCAGTACTTC.

The chain has TRBV6-5 and TRBJ1-2; D remains unclear. The germline gives CDR1 MNHEY, CDR2 SVGAGI. The V and J ends lost 0 bases and 4 bases respectively, with 6 bases between them. The CDR3 spans 13 residues. The CDR3, as DNA: TGTGCCAGCAGTTACTCCGAGTGCTATGGCTACACCTTC. As protein: CASSYSECYGYTF.

This chain connects TRBV4-3 to TRBJ2-7, with 9 bases that match TRBD2. Germline V gene sequence: CDR1 LGHNA, CDR2 YSLEER. This CDR3 is built from 17 residues. V gave up 0 bases and J gave up 1 base; unmatched junction bases: 7. The DNA of the CDR3 is TGCGCCAGCAGCCAAGATCGGGAGCGGGAGGTATCCTACGAGCAGTACTTC. This translates into CASSQDREREVSYEQYF.